One sample yielded the 6 T cell receptor beta chains listed below, sequenced in a study of high-grade serous ovarian cancer treatment subgroups. Profiling relied on immunoSEQ multiplex PCR, and the TCRdb table lists in-frame clones only, not all of them. The sample yields 3,000 to 4,000 clones, about 70% seen once. Tumor samples were obtained before definitive surgery or chemotherapy. The sample consisted of tumor tissue. All receptors derive from a human donor with high-grade serous ovarian cancer.

This chain's CDR3 is CASSIGGSGNTIYF. The CDR3 DNA reads TGTGCCAGTAGTATCGGGGGCTCTGGAAACACCATATATTTT. This chain links TRBV19 with TRBJ1-3; possibly TRBD1 for D (5 bases). Germline loops: CDR1 LNHDA, CDR2 SQIVND (reference sequence). V lost 3 bases to trimming and J lost 0 bases, with 6 bases between them. CDR3 length equals 14 residues.

The gene calls are TRBV6-1 and TRBJ2-7; D may correspond to TRBD1 or TRBD2 (5 bases each). The CDR3 is 15 residues long. Germline CDR1 and CDR2: MNHNS and SASEGT. Trimming removed 0 bases from V and 3 bases from J, with 12 bases in between. The chain's CDR3 is CASSEAGGYNYEQYF. The CDR3 bases are TGTGCCAGCAGTGAAGCTGGGGGTTACAACTACGAGCAGTACTTC.

The V and J genes are TRBV5-6 and TRBJ1-2; a weak D match, TRBD1 (6 bases). Germline V gene data show CDR1 as SGHDT and CDR2 as YYEEEE. Trimming left V 3 bases short and J 2 bases short, with 14 bases between. The CDR3 loop spans 15 amino acids. The CDR3: CASSSGPTGNYGYTF. In DNA form, the CDR3 reads TGTGCCAGCAGCTCCGGCCCGACAGGAAACTATGGCTACACCTTC.

This clone was seen a few times. This chain links TRBV10-3 with TRBJ1-1, with D tentatively TRBD1 (6 bases). The CDR3 runs 12 residues. V lost 7 bases, J lost 4 bases, and 10 bases lay in between. In germline, CDR1 is ENHRY, CDR2 SYGVKD. The DNA for the CDR3 is TGTGCCATCACCACAGGGTCCACTGAAGCTTTCTTT. Residues: CAITTGSTEAFF.

V and J are TRBV10-2 and TRBJ2-7; D is possibly TRBD1 or TRBD2 (5 bases each). Germline CDR1 WSHSY, CDR2 SAAADI. CDR3 size: 14 residues. The V end was cut by 6 bases, the J end by 1 base, with 13 bases between. The CDR3 DNA reads as TGCGCCAGCAGAGAAGAGGGGCGGTCCTACGAGCAGTACTTC. It encodes CASREEGRSYEQYF.

The V call is TRBV19, the J call TRBJ2-7; maybe TRBD1 (6 bases). Germline loops: CDR1 LNHDA, CDR2 SQIVND (reference sequence). The CDR3 is 13 amino acids. Trimming removed 5 bases at V and 0 bases at J, with 8 bases between. CDR3 sequence: CASSGDNSYEQYF. As DNA, the CDR3 is TGTGCCAGTAGTGGGGACAACTCCTACGAGCAGTACTTC.